This T cell receptor beta chain was captured by sequencing in a study of regulatory T cells in long-lasting Graves disease. This clonotype occurred many times. The antigen is undetermined. The V gene's germline CDR1 is MDHEN and CDR2 SYDVKM. V was shortened by 7 bases and J by 4 bases, with 11 bases between the two germline ends. This CDR3 region has 13 residues. Study results and limitations: Samples came from peripheral blood alone, without thyroid tissue.

The time point: newly diagnosed GD, antithyroid drugs for less than 3 months. Extracted PBMC RNA gave rise to the TCR library. An endocrinology unit in Xi'an, China, supplied the patients. From each patient, roughly 9 milliliters of peripheral blood was drawn and collected into an EDTA anticoagulant tube. HTBI primers from iRepertoire and Arm-PCR of CDR3 regions yielded the TCR beta libraries. TCRdb used MiXCR to reprocess the multiplex PCR reads, holding one entry per CDR3 protein. The sample yields hundreds of thousands of distinct CDR3 sequences, 15% to 20% seen once. The data were also submitted as part of a second study, on T cells in Graves' hyperthyroidism and ophthalmopathy. According to that study: The TCR CDR3 first-round RT-PCR relied on the HTBI primer set.

The chain employs TRBV28 and TRBJ1-5; TRBD1 might be the D (5 bases). This TCR derives from a woman under 40 with Graves disease. The starting material was peripheral blood mononuclear cells (PBMCs), obtained at new diagnosis, from a patient treated with antithyroid drugs. The CDR3 DNA reads TGTGCCAGCACGCGCGGGGGGAATCAGCCCCAGCATTTT. Translated, it gives CASTRGGNQPQHF. The variable domain in full, with the rest retrieved from reference TRBV28 and TRBJ1-5, is DVKVTQSSRYLVKRTGEKVFLECVQDMDHENMFWYRQDPGLGLRLIYFSYDVKMKEKGDIPEGYSVSREKKERFSLILESASTNQTSMYLCASTRGGNQPQHFGDGTRLSIL.